Reported below is one T cell receptor (beta chain). No antigen is known for it. The data were taken from a study of T-cell memory formation after mild COVID-19. Study-wide points: Clones that contracted clustered mainly in CM and EM if CD4+ and in EMRA if CD8+.

TCRdb reprocessed the 5' RACE reads via MiXCR and lists one record per CDR3 protein. Among under 300,000 distinct CDR3 sequences listed, approximately 16% were seen once. This receptor was identified in a man aged 18 to 30 who had mild COVID-19 (a few samples of this study predate the infection). Cell type and time point are not known. Sequencing used PBMCs or a T cell subset sorted from them (not recorded which).

The CDR3 reads CASTLGEGAEAFF. CDR3 sequence (DNA): TGTGCCAGCACCCTCGGGGAGGGGGCTGAAGCTTTCTTT. The rearrangement uses TRBV2 and TRBJ1-1; possibly TRBD1 for D (6 bases). CDR1 is SNHLY and CDR2 is FYNNEI in the germline V gene. Trimming left V 7 bases short and J 6 bases short, with 15 bases between. CDR3 length: 13 amino acids.